The 26 T cell receptor beta chains reported below all come from one sample, sequenced in a study of T-cell reconstitution after alpha-beta-depleted transplantation in children. It was with unique molecular identifiers that the TCRbeta library was prepared. A single record per CDR3 protein comes from TCRdb applying MiXCR to the PCR reads. The data hold fewer than 500,000 distinct CDR3 sequences, with about 40% observed a single time. The sample consisted of PBMCs, taken before TCRalphabeta/CD19-depleted stem cell transplant. These TCRs come from a girl aged 2-15 years with aplastic anemia, due to receive a stem cell transplant.

The CDR3 DNA follows: TGTGCCAGCAGCTTAAACTCTCAGGGGAGCACAGATACGCAGTATTTT. Its protein product is CASSLNSQGSTDTQYF. The chain employs TRBV7-2 and TRBJ2-3, with D maybe TRBD1 (6 bases). Germline V lookup: CDR1 SGHTA, CDR2 FQGNSA. V was clipped by 2 bases and J by 0 bases, with 12 bases between them. The CDR3 totals 16 residues.

J is TRBJ1-2 and V is TRBV4-3; D possibly corresponds to TRBD1 (5 bases). The V gene's germline CDR1 is LGHNA and CDR2 YSLEER. V was clipped by 0 bases and J by 2 bases, with 10 bases between them. There are 15 residues in the CDR3. The CDR3 spells CASSQDNGGNYGYTF. The CDR3 bases are TGCGCCAGCAGCCAAGATAACGGGGGAAACTATGGCTACACCTTC.

V gene TRBV11-1 combines with J gene TRBJ2-1, with 7 bases aligning to TRBD1. V gave up 5 bases and J gave up 0 bases; unmatched junction bases: 13. Germline-derived CDR1 and CDR2 are SGHAT and FQDESV (reference sequence). The CDR3 sequence is 18 residues long. CDR3 DNA: TGTGCCAGCAGCCCCGACCCGCTAGGGGGCTCCTCCTACAATGAGCAGTTCTTC. Its translation: CASSPDPLGGSSYNEQFF.

This clonotype has at least ten counts. The chain combines TRBV5-4 with TRBJ2-3; 9 bases align to TRBD1. V lost 4 bases to trimming and J lost 5 bases; unmatched junction nucleotides: 14. CDR3 length: 17 residues. The germline CDR1 and CDR2 sequences are SGHNT and YYREEE (reference sequence). CDR3 nucleotide sequence: TGTGCCAGCAGCCTGGCTCCCACAGGGGGCGCGGGAGATACGCAGTATTTT. Amino acids: CASSLAPTGGAGDTQYF.

At least ten counts were recorded for this clonotype. The rearrangement links TRBV11-3 to TRBJ1-1, with no clear D. V lost 1 base and J 2 bases, leaving 8 bases between the germline ends. Germline V gene lookup returns CDR1 SGHNT and CDR2 YENEEA. The CDR3 has 14 amino acids. The CDR3 DNA sequence: TGTGCCAGCAGCTTAGGACCGCCTAACACTGAAGCTTTCTTT. It codes for CASSLGPPNTEAFF.

The V call is TRBV20-1, the J call TRBJ2-1; 7 bases agree with TRBD2. CDR1 and CDR2 from the germline V gene are DFQATT and SNEGSKA (reference sequence). This CDR3 is built from 13 residues. The V and J ends lost 5 bases and 10 bases, in that order; junction bases with no gene match: 11. CDR3 in amino acids: CSASRGRAGEQFF. Here the CDR3 DNA reads TGCAGTGCTTCCCGGGGGAGGGCCGGAGAGCAGTTCTTC.

V and J are TRBV12-3 or TRBV12-4 and TRBJ2-7, with D possibly matching TRBD2 (5 bases). Trimming took off 6 bases at V and 3 bases at J, with 9 bases between the two ends. The CDR3 sequence is 12 residues long. Written as DNA, the CDR3 is TGTGCCAGCAGCGTTGGAGGCTACGAGCAGTACTTC. Translated, it gives CASSVGGYEQYF.

This clonotype was seen more than once but under ten times. This chain connects TRBV6-1 to TRBJ1-5, with D possibly matching TRBD1 (5 bases). V was pared by 6 bases and J by 6 bases, with 12 bases between. The CDR3 runs to 13 residues. CDR1 and CDR2 (germline): MNHNS, SASEGT. CDR3 amino acids: CASSAGSVQPQHF. The CDR3 DNA follows: TGTGCCAGCAGCGCAGGGTCAGTTCAGCCCCAGCATTTT.

This clonotype was observed a handful of times. The chain has TRBV20-1 and TRBJ2-4, with D unresolved. V was clipped by 6 bases and J by 1 base, with 10 bases between them. Germline V gives CDR1 DFQATT, CDR2 SNEGSKA (reference sequence). The CDR3 totals 13 residues. DNA of the CDR3: TGCAGTGCGGATCGGTACGCCAAAAACATTCAGTACTTC. Residues: CSADRYAKNIQYF.

The chain joins TRBV29-1 to TRBJ2-1; 8 bases fit TRBD2. V lost 0 bases and J lost 6; bases outside the gene matches: 10. This CDR3 has 16 amino acids. In germline, CDR1 is SQVTM, CDR2 ANQGSEA. The CDR3 region is CSVEDLTGGPPNEQFF. The CDR3 nucleotides read TGCAGCGTTGAAGATCTAACGGGAGGGCCTCCCAATGAGCAGTTCTTC.

This sequence joins TRBV7-2 and TRBJ2-7; 9 positions agree with TRBD2. CDR3 length: 15 residues. The V gene end was trimmed by 1 base and the J gene end by 5 bases; junction bases not matched to a gene: 6. CDR1 and CDR2 from the germline V gene are SGHTA and FQGNSA. The CDR3 DNA follows: TGTGCCAGCAGCTTAGTCCCTAGCGGGACCCACGAGCAGTACTTC. Residues: CASSLVPSGTHEQYF.

The chain links TRBV6-2 or TRBV6-3 to TRBJ1-5; 8 bases fit TRBD1. The CDR3 spans 14 residues. The germline V gene encodes CDR1 MNHEY and CDR2 SVGEGT. Losses at the gene ends were 6 bases for V and 2 bases for J; bases not matched to a gene: 3. The CDR3 sequence: CASRAGQGNQPQHF. CDR3 sequence (DNA): TGTGCCAGCAGGGCGGGACAGGGCAATCAGCCCCAGCATTTT.

The chain is built from TRBV12-3 or TRBV12-4 and TRBJ1-6; D is possibly TRBD1 (6 bases). The CDR3 totals 15 residues. With 5 bases removed from V and 9 bases from J, the gap between germline ends came to 17 bases. The DNA of the CDR3 is TGTGCCAGCAGTCCAGAGGCAGGGGCGGGTTCACCCCTCCACTTT. Translating it yields CASSPEAGAGSPLHF.

This clonotype was seen a few times. The rearrangement links TRBV29-1 to TRBJ1-2, with D unresolved. In germline, CDR1 is SQVTM, CDR2 ANQGSEA. The germline V and J ends were trimmed by 6 bases and 2 bases, with 10 bases remaining between them. The CDR3 is 12 residues long. The CDR3 DNA reads TGCAGCGTCGTTTTCATGAACTATGGCTACACCTTC. This translates into CSVVFMNYGYTF.

This clonotype was picked up a small number of times. This chain links TRBV7-2 with TRBJ1-1, with TRBD1 matching over 11 bases. This CDR3 has 14 amino acids. In germline, CDR1 is SGHTA, CDR2 FQGNSA. J lost 10 bases, V lost 5 bases, and 9 bases had no gene match. The CDR3 bases are TGTGCCAGCAGCCCCCTGAGGACAGGGGGCGGAGCTTTCTTT. Protein product: CASSPLRTGGGAFF.

The V call is TRBV7-9, the J call TRBJ2-7; unclear D gene. The V end lost 2 bases, the J end lost 2 bases, and 7 bases lay between the germline ends. The CDR3 runs to 13 residues. Germline CDR1 reads SEHNR; CDR2 reads FQNEAQ (reference sequence). The CDR3 DNA is TGTGCCAGCAGCTTACCGAGGACCTACGAGCAGTACTTC. Translation: CASSLPRTYEQYF. The whole variable domain, filled in from reference TRBV7-9 and TRBJ2-7, reads DTGVSQNPRHKITKRGQNVTFRCDPISEHNRLYWYRQTLGQGPEFLTYFQNEAQLEKSRLLSDRFSAERPKGSFSTLEIQRTEQGDSAMYLCASSLPRTYEQYFGPGTRLTVT.

The rearrangement uses TRBV19 and TRBJ1-1; no reliable D call. The V end lost 3 bases, the J end lost 2 bases, and 10 bases lay between the germline ends. CDR1 is LNHDA, CDR2 SQIVND, per germline (reference sequence). The length of the CDR3 is 14 residues. The CDR3 loop reads CASSIGGGNTEAFF. The CDR3 nucleotides read TGTGCCAGTAGTATTGGTGGAGGAAACACTGAAGCTTTCTTT. Filled out from reference TRBV19 and TRBJ1-1, the complete variable domain reads DGGITQSPKYLFRKEGQNVTLSCEQNLNHDAMYWYRQDPGQGLRLIYYSQIVNDFQKGDIAEGYSVSREKKESFPLTVTSAQKNPTAFYLCASSIGGGNTEAFFGQGTRLTVV.

This clonotype was counted a few times. The V gene is TRBV20-1, the J gene TRBJ2-1; 12 bases map to TRBD2. Trimming at V came to 6 bases and at J to 8 bases, leaving 5 bases not matched to a gene. CDR1 is DFQATT, CDR2 SNEGSKA, per germline (reference sequence). The CDR3 is 13 residues long. CDR3: CSAPPSGRDEQFF. The CDR3 DNA is TGCAGTGCACCCCCTAGCGGGAGGGATGAGCAGTTCTTC.

This clonotype appeared many times. This chain links TRBV20-1 with TRBJ1-6; D gene uncertain. V lost 0 bases and J lost 0, with 15 bases in between. Germline values: CDR1 DFQATT, CDR2 SNEGSKA (reference sequence). This CDR3 is built from 18 residues. The CDR3 is CSARDLRQESSYNSPLHF. DNA of the CDR3: TGCAGTGCTAGAGATTTAAGGCAGGAGAGCTCCTATAATTCACCCCTCCACTTT.

The chain links TRBV29-1 to TRBJ2-5; possible D gene TRBD1, 5 bases. The CDR3 contains 13 residues. Germline V gene data show CDR1 as SQVTM and CDR2 as ANQGSEA. V was clipped by 7 bases and J by 0 bases, with 12 bases between them. The CDR3 spells CSDSGPDQETQYF. DNA of the CDR3: TGCAGCGACTCAGGGCCCGACCAAGAGACCCAGTACTTC.

This clonotype was seen a few times. The chain combines TRBV7-3 with TRBJ2-3; TRBD2 might be the D (5 bases). The CDR3 sequence is 16 residues long. Germline CDR1 is SGHTA and CDR2 is FQGTGA. The V and J ends lost 1 base and 2 bases respectively, with 13 bases between them. CDR3 residues: CASSLNGNSDTDTQYF. DNA of the CDR3: TGTGCCAGCAGCTTAAACGGCAATAGCGACACAGATACGCAGTATTTT.

The chain recombines TRBV6-4 with TRBJ2-5; 8 positions agree with TRBD2. Looked up from germline, CDR1 is MRHNA and CDR2 is SNTAGT. V gave up 8 bases and J gave up 5 bases; unmatched junction bases: 16. The CDR3 sequence is 16 residues long. CDR3 loop: CASGTSGHSRRETQYF. CDR3 DNA sequence: TGTGCCAGCGGCACTAGCGGACACTCCCGGAGGGAGACCCAGTACTTC.

The gene calls are TRBV29-1 and TRBJ2-2; D gene uncertain. The CDR3 extends over 14 amino acids. CDR1 is SQVTM, CDR2 ANQGSEA, per germline. The V gene lost 0 bases and the J gene lost 2 bases, with 7 bases spanning the gap. The CDR3 loop is CSVEDRVNTGELFF. The CDR3 DNA follows: TGCAGCGTTGAAGATAGAGTCAACACCGGGGAGCTGTTTTTT.

This clonotype was seen more than once but under ten times. CDR3 sequence reads: CASSLNTGTSSYNEQFF. The CDR3 region has the DNA TGTGCCAGCAGCTTAAATACTGGAACATCCTCCTACAATGAGCAGTTCTTC. V and J are TRBV7-9 and TRBJ2-1; unclear D gene. Germline-derived CDR1 and CDR2 are SEHNR and FQNEAQ (reference sequence). With 2 bases removed from V and 0 bases from J, the gap between germline ends came to 14 bases. The CDR3 covers 17 residues.

This clonotype was seen repeatedly, ten times or more. The chain couples TRBV7-9 to TRBJ1-1, with 9 bases that match TRBD1. J lost 1 base, V lost 3 bases, and 6 bases had no gene match. Germline V CDR1 and CDR2: SEHNR, FQNEAQ (reference sequence). The CDR3 runs to 16 residues. The CDR3 is CASSFPGQGRNTEAFF. In DNA form, the CDR3 reads TGTGCCAGCAGCTTCCCGGGACAGGGTAGGAACACTGAAGCTTTCTTT.

This clonotype was recorded a few times. The chain couples TRBV4-3 to TRBJ2-7, with no clear D. CDR1 is LGHNA, CDR2 YSLEER, per germline. The CDR3 runs to 14 residues. Deletions cut 0 bases from V and 2 bases from J, with 8 bases between. CDR3 sequence: CASSQESRAYEQYF. In nucleotides, the CDR3 is TGCGCCAGCAGCCAAGAGTCCCGAGCCTACGAGCAGTACTTC.